These T cell receptor beta chains were read from a single sample in a study of identical twins. TCRdb independently ran MiXCR on the 5' RACE reads; one entry per CDR3 protein. The table lists 400,000 or so distinct CDR3 sequences, roughly 9% of them singletons. The sequencing input was naive T cells sorted from blood. The receptors come from a woman aged 45-59 years in good health. Each CDR3 is given with its conserved first and last residue. The D gene is left open where the match is weak. Clone size is shown for a subset of rows, as once, few, many or a class of expanded clone.

TRBV12-3/TRBV12-4	few	TRBJ2-2	-	TGTGCCAGCAGTTTAGCGAGGAGGGCCATCTACACCGGGGAGCTGTTTTTT	CASSLARRAIYTGELFF
TRBV4-1	few	TRBJ2-7	-	TGCGCCAGCAGCCTGGAGGGGCTCCCAAGCTCCTACGAGCAGTACTTC	CASSLEGLPSSYEQYF
TRBV10-3	many	TRBJ2-3	TRBD2	TGTGCCATCAGTGAAGGCGGGAGAAGCACAGATACGCAGTATTTT	CAISEGGRSTDTQYF
TRBV7-8	few	TRBJ2-7	-	TGTGCCAGCAGCTTAGGGCTATCGGGGGCTAACGAGCAGTACTTC	CASSLGLSGANEQYF
TRBV7-3	-	TRBJ1-5	-	TGTGCCAGCAGCTTATCGGATAGCAATCAGCCCCAGCATTTT	CASSLSDSNQPQHF
TRBV9	few	TRBJ2-2	-	TGTGCCAGCAGCGTTTTTTGGAGCGGGGAGCTGTTTTTT	CASSVFWSGELFF
TRBV5-1	-	TRBJ1-5	-	TGCGCCAGCAGCTCGGGGAATTTGGGCAATCAGCCCCAGCATTTT	CASSSGNLGNQPQHF
TRBV3-1	-	TRBJ2-1	-	TGTGCCAGCAGCCGACTGAGCTCCTACAATGAGCAGTTCTTC	CASSRLSSYNEQFF
TRBV5-1	few	TRBJ1-1	-	TGCGCCAGCAGCTTGGATGCATCAGGGGTAACTGAAGCTTTCTTT	CASSLDASGVTEAFF
TRBV4-1	-	TRBJ2-2	-	TGCGCCAGCAGCCAAGTGGCCCGGGGCGGGGAGCTGTTTTTT	CASSQVARGGELFF
TRBV12-3/TRBV12-4	few	TRBJ1-5	-	TGTGCCAGCAGTTTACTCGACAATCAGCCCCAGCATTTT	CASSLLDNQPQHF
TRBV12-3/TRBV12-4	many	TRBJ2-1	TRBD2	TGTGCCAGCACCGTACTAGCGGGAGCTTACAATGAGCAGTTCTTC	CASTVLAGAYNEQFF
TRBV10-3	-	TRBJ2-5	-	TGTGCCATCTTGGGTAATCTCCAAGAGACCCAGTACTTC	CAILGNLQETQYF
TRBV20-1	-	TRBJ2-7	-	TGCAGTGCTAGGCTTGGGCTGCCCTACGAGCAGTACTTC	CSARLGLPYEQYF
TRBV5-1	many	TRBJ1-4	TRBD1	TGCGCCAGCAGCTTAGCCGGGACAGGGGGCGAAAAACTGTTTTTT	CASSLAGTGGEKLFF
TRBV27	few	TRBJ2-1	-	TGTGCCAGCAGTTTAGGCCAGGCACCCCGGACTTACAATGAGCAGTTCTTC	CASSLGQAPRTYNEQFF
TRBV12-3/TRBV12-4	-	TRBJ2-5	TRBD2	TGTGCCAGCAGCCCAACTAGGGGAGGGGAGACCCAGTACTTC	CASSPTRGGETQYF
TRBV6-6	-	TRBJ2-1	TRBD2	TGTGCCACCACCCTGGGGGGGGGAAATGAGCAGTTCTTC	CATTLGGGNEQFF
TRBV11-2	few	TRBJ2-1	TRBD2	TGTGCCAGCAGCTCGCGACCGGGACTAGCGGGTTGGAGCTCCTACAATGAGCAGTTCTTC	CASSSRPGLAGWSSYNEQFF
TRBV5-1	many	TRBJ1-3	-	TGCGCCAGCAGCTTAGGAGGGCGGGCAGCCTCTCCTTCTGGAAACACCATATATTTT	CASSLGGRAASPSGNTIYF
TRBV7-9	few	TRBJ2-3	-	TGTGCCAGCAGCCCGCCGGTGCGGGGACGCACAGATACGCAGTATTTT	CASSPPVRGRTDTQYF
TRBV5-1	-	TRBJ1-2	-	TGCGCCAGCAGCTTGGAAGGCCAGGGGAATTATGGCTACACCTTC	CASSLEGQGNYGYTF
TRBV9	-	TRBJ2-5	-	TGTGCCAGCAGCGGAGGGGTTGGTGGGTCAGGAGAGACCCAGTACTTC	CASSGGVGGSGETQYF
TRBV6-1	-	TRBJ1-1	-	TGTGCCAGCAGCGACCGCCCTAACACTGAAGCTTTCTTT	CASSDRPNTEAFF
TRBV10-3	many	TRBJ2-7	-	TGTGCCGGGAGCTCCTACGAGCAGTACTTC	CAGSSYEQYF
TRBV6-2/TRBV6-3	few	TRBJ2-3	TRBD2	TGTGCCAGCAGTCTGGTGCGGGAGAAAAAAGATACGCAGTATTTT	CASSLVREKKDTQYF
TRBV6-5	-	TRBJ2-7	-	TGTGCCAGCAGTTACTCGTCCCCCATATTAGGACCTCACGAGCAGTACTTC	CASSYSSPILGPHEQYF
TRBV7-8	few	TRBJ1-5	TRBD1	TGTGCCAGCAGCTGGGGGACAGCTTATAGCAATCAGCCCCAGCATTTT	CASSWGTAYSNQPQHF
TRBV4-1	-	TRBJ1-1	-	TGCGCCAGCAGCCAACGTCTGAGACAGTCTCCAGAAGCTTTCTTT	CASSQRLRQSPEAFF
TRBV27	few	TRBJ2-1	-	TGTGCCAGCACAGCAAGGGGCTTTGAGCAGTTCTTC	CASTARGFEQFF
TRBV5-1	few	TRBJ2-2	TRBD2	TGCGCCAGCAGCTTTCAGCGCGGGAGGGCCAGGGTGGACACCGGGGAGCTGTTTTTT	CASSFQRGRARVDTGELFF
TRBV14	-	TRBJ2-3	-	TGTGCCAGCAGCCAAGATCGGGTCCCGCAGTATTTT	CASSQDRVPQYF
TRBV19	-	TRBJ1-6	-	TGTGCCACCGGAGAGCAGGGTAATTCACCCCTCCACTTT	CATGEQGNSPLHF
TRBV6-5	many	TRBJ2-1	TRBD2	TGTGCCAGCGGGGCGGGAGAAGTGTATGAGCAGTTCTTC	CASGAGEVYEQFF
TRBV5-1	few	TRBJ2-1	TRBD2	TGCGCCAGCAGCGCCGCTAGCGGGAGTGCATACAATGAGCAGTTCTTC	CASSAASGSAYNEQFF
TRBV19	-	TRBJ1-5	-	TGTGCCAGTAGTATAATAGTCGGGGGCAGTCAGCCCCAGCATTTT	CASSIIVGGSQPQHF
TRBV3-1	few	TRBJ1-4	-	TGTGCCAGCAGCCTGGCGAGGGCACGTTTAGAAAAACTGTTTTTT	CASSLARARLEKLFF
TRBV24-1	many	TRBJ2-1	-	TGTGCCACCAGTGATTGGGCGAGGCGGGGCTACAATGAGCAGTTCTTC	CATSDWARRGYNEQFF
TRBV7-8	few	TRBJ1-4	-	TGTGCCAGCAGCTTAGGGAGGACACTTTACCTTGAAAAACTGTTTTTT	CASSLGRTLYLEKLFF
TRBV7-9	-	TRBJ2-7	TRBD2	TGTGCCAGCAGCTTATATCCGGGACTAGGCTTCTACGAGCAGTACTTC	CASSLYPGLGFYEQYF
TRBV20-1	-	TRBJ2-3	TRBD2	TGCAGTGCTAGGGACCGGGACTACAGCACAGATACGCAGTATTTT	CSARDRDYSTDTQYF
TRBV5-1	many	TRBJ2-1	TRBD2	TGCGCCAGCAGCTTGGCCCCCCGTGAGCGGGGGAGCGGTGACAATGAGCAGTTCTTC	CASSLAPRERGSGDNEQFF
TRBV20-1	many	TRBJ1-1	-	TGCAGTGTAGGCGAGTTTCAAAGGGAGAACACTGAAGCTTTCTTT	CSVGEFQRENTEAFF
TRBV24-1	-	TRBJ2-1	-	TGTGCCACCAGTGATGCAAGAGGTTATGGGGTCAATGAGCAGTTCTTC	CATSDARGYGVNEQFF
TRBV6-6	few	TRBJ2-1	TRBD2	TGTGCCAGCAGTCCTGGACTAGCGTTTGAGCAGTTCTTC	CASSPGLAFEQFF
TRBV11-3	few	TRBJ2-7	-	TGTGCCAGCAGCTTAAACGGGGCGGTGGGGGCCTACGAGCAGTACTTC	CASSLNGAVGAYEQYF
TRBV5-4	many	TRBJ2-2	TRBD2	TGTGCCAGCAGCCCTCCGGGGGGATCTAACACCGGGGAGCTGTTTTTT	CASSPPGGSNTGELFF
TRBV6-2/TRBV6-3	few	TRBJ2-7	-	TGTGCCAGCAGTTATGGGATTTCCTACGAGCAGTACTTC	CASSYGISYEQYF
TRBV30	few	TRBJ2-7	-	TGTGCCTGGAGCGTCTCGGGCCCAAGAGACTACGAGCAGTACTTC	CAWSVSGPRDYEQYF
TRBV11-2	-	TRBJ2-6	-	TGTGCCAGCAGCTCCGCGGGCGGATCTGGGGCCAACGTCCTGACTTTC	CASSSAGGSGANVLTF
TRBV12-5	-	TRBJ2-7	TRBD2	TGTGCTAGTGGTTTGGTCACCGGGGGGTACGCCTACGAGCAGTACTTC	CASGLVTGGYAYEQYF
TRBV25-1	few	TRBJ2-1	TRBD2	TGTGCCAGCACCCTGGGGACTAGCGGTTGGAATGAGCAGTTCTTC	CASTLGTSGWNEQFF
TRBV5-1	-	TRBJ2-5	TRBD1	TGCGCCAGCAGCTTGATTCGGACAGGGGGCTTTCAAGAGACCCAGTACTTC	CASSLIRTGGFQETQYF
TRBV12-3/TRBV12-4	-	TRBJ1-5	-	TGTGCCAGCACGGTTGGGAATCAGCCCCAGCATTTT	CASTVGNQPQHF
TRBV5-1	many	TRBJ2-1	TRBD2	TGCGCCAGCAGCTTCTTACTAGCGGGAGGGATCTACAATGAGCAGTTCTTC	CASSFLLAGGIYNEQFF
TRBV10-3	few	TRBJ2-1	-	TGTGCCATCAGGGCAGTCAATGTTGCTTCGGATGAGCAGTTCTTC	CAIRAVNVASDEQFF
TRBV19	-	TRBJ2-2	-	TGTGCCAGTAGTATCGGGCAGGGAGGAGAGCTGTTTTTT	CASSIGQGGELFF
TRBV3-1	few	TRBJ1-6	-	TGTGCCAGCAGCCAAGTTTTATCAGGTTCACCCCTCCACTTT	CASSQVLSGSPLHF
TRBV12-3/TRBV12-4	-	TRBJ2-3	-	TGTGCCAGCAGTTTGAGGGGACTTAGCACAGTGGATACGCAGTATTTT	CASSLRGLSTVDTQYF